This TCR beta chain was sequenced in a study of regulatory T cells in long-lasting Graves disease. Arm-PCR with iRepertoire HTBI primers amplified the CDR3 regions for these TCR beta libraries. TCRdb re-analysed the multiplex PCR reads in MiXCR, keeping a single row per CDR3 protein. The sample yields around 250,000 distinct CDR3 sequences, around a sixth seen once. The time point: newly diagnosed GD, antithyroid drugs for less than 3 months. Researchers made the TCR library from RNA that was extracted from PBMCs. At least ten counts were recorded for this clonotype. In germline, CDR1 is SGHRS, CDR2 YFSETQ. CDR3 length equals 15 residues. V lost 3 bases, J lost 0 bases, and 9 bases lay in between. In addition, the sample was reused for a study of T cells in Graves' hyperthyroidism and ophthalmopathy.

The rearrangement uses TRBV5-1 and TRBJ2-2; D remains ambiguous. The clonotype was recovered from a woman in her twenties or thirties with Graves disease. The sample here was peripheral blood mononuclear cells (PBMCs), taken at new diagnosis, from a patient treated with antithyroid drugs. The CDR3 reads CASSSSSTNTGELFF. The DNA for the CDR3 is TGCGCCAGCAGCTCTTCATCTACGAACACCGGGGAGCTGTTTTTT.